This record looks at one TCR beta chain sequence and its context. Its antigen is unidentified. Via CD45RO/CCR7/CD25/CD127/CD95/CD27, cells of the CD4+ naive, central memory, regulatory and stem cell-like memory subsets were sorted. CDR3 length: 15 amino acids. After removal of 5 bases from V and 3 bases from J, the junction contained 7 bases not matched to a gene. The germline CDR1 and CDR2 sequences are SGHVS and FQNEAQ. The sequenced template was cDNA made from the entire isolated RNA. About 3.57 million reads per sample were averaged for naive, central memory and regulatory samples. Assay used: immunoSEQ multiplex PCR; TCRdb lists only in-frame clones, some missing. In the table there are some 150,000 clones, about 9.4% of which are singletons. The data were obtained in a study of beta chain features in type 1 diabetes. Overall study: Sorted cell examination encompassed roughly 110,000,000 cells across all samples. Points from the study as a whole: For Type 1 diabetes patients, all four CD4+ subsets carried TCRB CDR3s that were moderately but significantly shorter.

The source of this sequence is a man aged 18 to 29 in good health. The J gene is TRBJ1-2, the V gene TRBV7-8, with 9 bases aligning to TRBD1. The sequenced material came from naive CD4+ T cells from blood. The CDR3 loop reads CASSPNRGLDYGYTF. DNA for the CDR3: TGTGCCAGCAGCCCCAACAGGGGGCTGGACTATGGCTACACCTTC.